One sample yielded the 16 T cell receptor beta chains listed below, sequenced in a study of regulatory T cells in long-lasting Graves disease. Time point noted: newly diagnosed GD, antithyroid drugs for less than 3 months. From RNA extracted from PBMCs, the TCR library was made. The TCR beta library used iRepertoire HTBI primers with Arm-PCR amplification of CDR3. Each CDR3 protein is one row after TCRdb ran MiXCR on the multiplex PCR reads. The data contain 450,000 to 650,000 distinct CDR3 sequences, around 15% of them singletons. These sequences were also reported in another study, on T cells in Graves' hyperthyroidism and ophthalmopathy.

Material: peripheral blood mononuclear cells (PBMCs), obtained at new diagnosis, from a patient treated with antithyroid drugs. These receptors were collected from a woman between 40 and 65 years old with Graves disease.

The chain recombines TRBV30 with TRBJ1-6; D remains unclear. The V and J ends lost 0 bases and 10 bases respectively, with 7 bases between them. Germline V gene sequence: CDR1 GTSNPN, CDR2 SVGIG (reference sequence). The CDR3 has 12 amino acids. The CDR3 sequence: CAWSVRPSPLHF. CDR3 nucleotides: TGTGCCTGGAGTGTACGTCCCTCACCCCTCCACTTT.

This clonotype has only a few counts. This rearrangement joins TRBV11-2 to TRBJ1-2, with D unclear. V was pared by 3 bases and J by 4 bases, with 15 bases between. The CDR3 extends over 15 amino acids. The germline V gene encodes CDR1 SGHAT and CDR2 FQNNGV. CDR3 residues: CASSFMGAFGYGYTF. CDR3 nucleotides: TGTGCCAGCAGCTTCATGGGTGCGTTCGGCTATGGCTACACCTTC.

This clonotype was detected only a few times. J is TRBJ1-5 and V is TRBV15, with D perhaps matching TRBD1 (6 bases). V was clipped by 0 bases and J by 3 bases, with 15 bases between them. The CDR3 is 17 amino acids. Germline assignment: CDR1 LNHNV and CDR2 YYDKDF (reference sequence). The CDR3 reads CATSRDQWGLSNQPQHF. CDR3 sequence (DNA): TGTGCCACCAGCAGAGATCAGTGGGGGCTCTCCAATCAGCCCCAGCATTTT.

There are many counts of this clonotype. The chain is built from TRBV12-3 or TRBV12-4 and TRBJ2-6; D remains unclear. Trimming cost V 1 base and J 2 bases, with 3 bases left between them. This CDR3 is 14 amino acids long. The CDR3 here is CASSLGPGANVLTF. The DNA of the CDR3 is TGTGCCAGCAGTTTAGGGCCTGGGGCCAACGTCCTGACTTTC.

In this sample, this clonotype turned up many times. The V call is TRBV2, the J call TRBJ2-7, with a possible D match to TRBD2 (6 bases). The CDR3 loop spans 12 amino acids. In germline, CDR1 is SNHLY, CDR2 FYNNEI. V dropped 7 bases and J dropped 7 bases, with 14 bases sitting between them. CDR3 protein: CASTLEGREQYF. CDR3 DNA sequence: TGTGCCAGCACCCTGGAGGGGCGAGAGCAGTACTTC.

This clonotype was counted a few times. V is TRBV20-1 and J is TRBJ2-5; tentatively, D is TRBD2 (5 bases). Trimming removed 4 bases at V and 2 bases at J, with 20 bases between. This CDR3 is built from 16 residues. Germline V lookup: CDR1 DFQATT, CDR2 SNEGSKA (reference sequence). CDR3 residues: CSAIEGTRGLQETQYF. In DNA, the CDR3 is TGCAGTGCTATAGAGGGAACTAGAGGGTTGCAAGAGACCCAGTACTTC.

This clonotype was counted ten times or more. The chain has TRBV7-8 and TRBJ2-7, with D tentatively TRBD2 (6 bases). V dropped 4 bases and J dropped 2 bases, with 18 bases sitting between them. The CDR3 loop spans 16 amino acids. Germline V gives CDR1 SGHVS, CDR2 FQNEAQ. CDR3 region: CASSSLPGGAPYEQYF. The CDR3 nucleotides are TGTGCCAGCAGCTCTCTCCCGGGCGGGGCCCCCTACGAGCAGTACTTC. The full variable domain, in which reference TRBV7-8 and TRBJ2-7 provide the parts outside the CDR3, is GAGVSQSPRYKVAKRGQDVALRCDPISGHVSLFWYQQALGQGPEFLTYFQNEAQLDKSGLPSDRFFAERPEGSVSTLKIQRTQQEDSAVYLCASSSLPGGAPYEQYFGPGTRLTVT.

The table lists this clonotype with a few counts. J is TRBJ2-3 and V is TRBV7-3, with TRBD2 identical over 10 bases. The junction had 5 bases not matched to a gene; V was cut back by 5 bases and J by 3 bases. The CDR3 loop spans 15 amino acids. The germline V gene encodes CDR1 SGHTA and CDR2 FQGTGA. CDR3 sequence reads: CASSPQLAGTDTQYF. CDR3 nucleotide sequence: TGTGCCAGCAGCCCTCAACTAGCGGGGACAGATACGCAGTATTTT.

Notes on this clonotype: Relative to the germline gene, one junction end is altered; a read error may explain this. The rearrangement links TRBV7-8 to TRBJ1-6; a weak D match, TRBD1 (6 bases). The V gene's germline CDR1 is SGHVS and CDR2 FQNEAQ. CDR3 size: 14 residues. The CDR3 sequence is CASSFDRRDSPPHF. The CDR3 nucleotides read TGTGCCAGCAGCTTTGACAGGCGGGATTCACCCCCCCACTTT.

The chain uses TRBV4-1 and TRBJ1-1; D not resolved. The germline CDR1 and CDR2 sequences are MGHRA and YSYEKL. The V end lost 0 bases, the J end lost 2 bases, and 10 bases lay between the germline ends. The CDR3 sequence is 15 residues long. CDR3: CASSQDLSGNTEAFF. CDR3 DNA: TGCGCCAGCAGCCAAGATTTATCAGGAAACACTGAAGCTTTCTTT.

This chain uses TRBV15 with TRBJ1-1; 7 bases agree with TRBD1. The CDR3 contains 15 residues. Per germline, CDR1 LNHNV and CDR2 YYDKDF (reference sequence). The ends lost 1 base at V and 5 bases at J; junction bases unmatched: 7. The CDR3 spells CATSRGEGGVTEAFF. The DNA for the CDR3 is TGTGCCACCAGCAGAGGAGAAGGGGGCGTAACTGAAGCTTTCTTT.

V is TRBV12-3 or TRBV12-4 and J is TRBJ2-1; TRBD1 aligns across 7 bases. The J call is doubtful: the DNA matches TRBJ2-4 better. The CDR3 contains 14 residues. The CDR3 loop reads CASTLTGRKNIQYF. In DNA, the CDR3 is TGTGCCAGCACCCTGACAGGGCGTAAAAACATTCAGTACTTC.

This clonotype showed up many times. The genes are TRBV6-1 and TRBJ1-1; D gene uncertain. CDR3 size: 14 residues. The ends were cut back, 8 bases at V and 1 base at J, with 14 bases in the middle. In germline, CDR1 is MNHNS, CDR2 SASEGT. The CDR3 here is CASGMTGRNTEAFF. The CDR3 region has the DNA TGTGCCAGCGGTATGACCGGAAGGAACACTGAAGCTTTCTTT.

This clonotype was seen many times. The CDR3: CASSRPGQNTEAFF. The DNA of the CDR3 is TGTGCCAGCAGCCGACCGGGACAGAACACTGAAGCTTTCTTT. The J gene is TRBJ1-1, the V gene TRBV3-1, with D possibly matching TRBD1 (6 bases). The CDR3 has 14 amino acids. V was clipped by 4 bases and J by 1 base, with 10 bases between them. Per germline, CDR1 LGHDT and CDR2 YNNKEL (reference sequence).

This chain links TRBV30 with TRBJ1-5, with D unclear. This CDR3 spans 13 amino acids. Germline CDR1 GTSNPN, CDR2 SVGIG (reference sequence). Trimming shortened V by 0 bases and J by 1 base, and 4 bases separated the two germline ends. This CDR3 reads CAWSVGSNQPQHF. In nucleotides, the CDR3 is TGTGCCTGGAGTGTAGGGAGCAATCAGCCCCAGCATTTT.

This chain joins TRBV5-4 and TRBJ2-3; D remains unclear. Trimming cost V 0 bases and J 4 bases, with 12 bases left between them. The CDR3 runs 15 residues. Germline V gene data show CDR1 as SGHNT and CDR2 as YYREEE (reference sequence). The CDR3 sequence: CASSLAAIGADTQYF. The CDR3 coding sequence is TGTGCCAGCAGCTTGGCAGCTATTGGAGCAGATACGCAGTATTTT.